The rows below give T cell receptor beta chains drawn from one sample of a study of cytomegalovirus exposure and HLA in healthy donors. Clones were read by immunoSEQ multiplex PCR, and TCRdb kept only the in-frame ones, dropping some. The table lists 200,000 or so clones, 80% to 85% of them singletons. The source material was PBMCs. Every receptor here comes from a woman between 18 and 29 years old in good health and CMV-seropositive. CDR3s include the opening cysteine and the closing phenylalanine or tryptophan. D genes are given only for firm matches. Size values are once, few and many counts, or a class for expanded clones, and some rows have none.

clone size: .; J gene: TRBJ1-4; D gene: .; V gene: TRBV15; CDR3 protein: CATSIQQDYNEKLFF; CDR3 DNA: TGTGCCACCAGCATCCAGCAGGACTATAATGAAAAACTGTTTTTT
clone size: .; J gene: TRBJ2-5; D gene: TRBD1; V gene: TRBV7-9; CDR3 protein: CASRNAGGPGETQYF; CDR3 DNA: TGTGCCAGCAGGAACGCAGGGGGCCCTGGGGAGACCCAGTACTTC
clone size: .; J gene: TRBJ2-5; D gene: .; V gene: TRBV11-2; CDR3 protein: CASSPGWDTDQETQYF; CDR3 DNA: TGTGCCAGCAGCCCAGGCTGGGACACCGACCAAGAGACCCAGTACTTC
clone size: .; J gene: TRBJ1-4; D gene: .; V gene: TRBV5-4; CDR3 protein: CASSSRREGNEKLFF; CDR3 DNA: TGTGCCAGCAGTTCCCGCAGGGAGGGTAATGAAAAACTGTTTTTT
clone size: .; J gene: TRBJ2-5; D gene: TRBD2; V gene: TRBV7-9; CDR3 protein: CASSPGTSGGKNQETQYF; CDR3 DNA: TGTGCCAGCAGTCCCGGGACTAGCGGGGGAAAAAACCAAGAGACCCAGTACTTC
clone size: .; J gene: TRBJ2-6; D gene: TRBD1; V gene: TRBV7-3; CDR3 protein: CASSRQGAGANVLTF; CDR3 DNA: TGTGCCAGCAGTCGACAGGGGGCTGGGGCCAACGTCCTGACTTTC
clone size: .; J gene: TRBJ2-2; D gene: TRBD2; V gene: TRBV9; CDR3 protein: CASSVGGGYSGELFF; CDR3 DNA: TGTGCCAGCAGCGTAGGCGGGGGTTACTCCGGGGAGCTGTTTTTT
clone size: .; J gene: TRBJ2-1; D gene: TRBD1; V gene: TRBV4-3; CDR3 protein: CASSQTSGTGGNEQFF; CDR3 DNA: TGCGCCAGCAGCCAAACCTCCGGGACAGGGGGCAATGAGCAGTTCTTC
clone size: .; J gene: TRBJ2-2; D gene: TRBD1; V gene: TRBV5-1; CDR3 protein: CASSSGQANTGELFF; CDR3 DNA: TGCGCCAGCAGCTCAGGACAGGCGAACACCGGGGAGCTGTTTTTT
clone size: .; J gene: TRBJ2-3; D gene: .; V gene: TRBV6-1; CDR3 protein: CASSDRFGDTQYF; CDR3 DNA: TGTGCCAGCAGTGACAGGTTCGGAGATACGCAGTATTTT
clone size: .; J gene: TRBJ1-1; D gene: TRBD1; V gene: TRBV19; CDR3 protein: CASSSQGASSEAFF; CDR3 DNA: TGTGCCAGTAGTTCACAGGGGGCCTCGTCTGAAGCTTTCTTT
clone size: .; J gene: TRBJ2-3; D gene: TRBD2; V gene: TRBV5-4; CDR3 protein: CASSLLFLAGDPSTDTQYF; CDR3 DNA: TGTGCCAGCAGCTTACTATTCCTAGCGGGGGACCCGAGCACAGATACGCAGTATTTT
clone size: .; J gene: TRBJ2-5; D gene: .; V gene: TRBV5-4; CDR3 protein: CASSWDNTPGETQYF; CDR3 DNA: TGTGCCAGCAGCTGGGACAACACCCCGGGCGAGACCCAGTACTTC
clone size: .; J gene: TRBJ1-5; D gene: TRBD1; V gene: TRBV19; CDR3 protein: CASSMKVGTGHSNQPQHF; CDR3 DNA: TGTGCCAGTAGTATGAAGGTCGGGACAGGGCATAGCAATCAGCCCCAGCATTTT
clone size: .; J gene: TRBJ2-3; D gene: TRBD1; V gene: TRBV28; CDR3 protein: CASSSIRDRGISGTQYF; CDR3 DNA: TGTGCCAGCAGTTCCATCCGGGACAGGGGAATTTCGGGTACGCAGTATTTT
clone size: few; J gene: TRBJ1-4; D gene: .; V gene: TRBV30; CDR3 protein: CAWSVLREKLFF; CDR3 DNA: TGTGCCTGGAGTGTACTCAGGGAAAAACTGTTTTTT
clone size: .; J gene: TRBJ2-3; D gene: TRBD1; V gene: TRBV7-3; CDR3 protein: CASSLGTGVADTQYF; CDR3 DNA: TGTGCCAGCAGCTTAGGGACAGGGGTTGCAGATACGCAGTATTTT
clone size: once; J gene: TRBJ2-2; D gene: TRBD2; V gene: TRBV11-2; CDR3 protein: CASSRIAGRNTGELFF; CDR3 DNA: TGTGCCAGCAGCCGAATAGCGGGGAGGAACACCGGGGAGCTGTTTTTT
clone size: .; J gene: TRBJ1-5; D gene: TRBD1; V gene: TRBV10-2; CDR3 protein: CASRHRGQPRHF; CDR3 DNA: TGCGCCAGCAGGCACAGGGGTCAGCCCCGGCATTTT
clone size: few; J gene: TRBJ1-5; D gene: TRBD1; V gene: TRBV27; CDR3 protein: CASSPLNRGGNQPQHF; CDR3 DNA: TGTGCCAGCAGTCCCCTAAACAGGGGTGGCAATCAGCCCCAGCATTTT
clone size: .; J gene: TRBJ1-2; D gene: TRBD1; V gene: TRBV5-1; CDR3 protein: CASSSGDSRFNYGYTF; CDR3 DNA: TGCGCCAGCAGCAGTGGGGACAGCCGTTTTAACTATGGCTACACCTTC
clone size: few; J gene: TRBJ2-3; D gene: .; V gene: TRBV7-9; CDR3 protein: CASSLMGGDTQYF; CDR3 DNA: TGTGCCAGCAGCTTAATGGGAGGAGATACGCAGTATTTT
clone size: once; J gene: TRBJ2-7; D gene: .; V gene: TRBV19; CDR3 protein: CASSIGQTGTYEQYF; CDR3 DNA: TGTGCCAGTAGTATTGGGCAGACCGGGACCTACGAGCAGTACTTC
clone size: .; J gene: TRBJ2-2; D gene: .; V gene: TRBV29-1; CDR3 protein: CSVGLGNTGELFF; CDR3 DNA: TGCAGCGTTGGGCTAGGGAACACCGGGGAGCTGTTTTTT
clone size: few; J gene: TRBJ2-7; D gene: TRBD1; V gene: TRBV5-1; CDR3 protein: CASSLWDRGGEQYF; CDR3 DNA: TGCGCCAGCAGCTTGTGGGACAGGGGTGGGGAGCAGTACTTC
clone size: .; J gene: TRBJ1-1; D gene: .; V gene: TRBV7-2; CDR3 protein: CASSLGSGNAFF; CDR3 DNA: TGTGCCAGCAGCTTAGGGTCCGGGAACGCTTTCTTT
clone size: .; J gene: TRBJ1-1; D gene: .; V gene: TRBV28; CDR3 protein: CASNGGRNTEAFF; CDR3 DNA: TGTGCCAGCAATGGGGGGAGGAACACTGAAGCTTTCTTT
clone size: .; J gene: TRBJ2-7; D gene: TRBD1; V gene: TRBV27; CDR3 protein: CATADRGYEQYF; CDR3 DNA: TGTGCCACAGCCGACAGGGGCTACGAGCAGTACTTC
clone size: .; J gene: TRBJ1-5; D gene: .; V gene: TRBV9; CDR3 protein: CASSVEGRGNQPQHF; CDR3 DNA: TGTGCCAGCAGCGTAGAGGGGCGCGGAAATCAGCCCCAGCATTTT
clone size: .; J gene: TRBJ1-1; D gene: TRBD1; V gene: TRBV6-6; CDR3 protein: CASRPPRDRQNTEAFF; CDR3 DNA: TGTGCCAGCAGGCCACCCCGGGACAGGCAGAACACTGAAGCTTTCTTT
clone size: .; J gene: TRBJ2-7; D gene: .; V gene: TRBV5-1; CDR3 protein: CASSLVGGRGEQYF; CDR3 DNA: TGCGCCAGCAGCTTGGTTGGGGGCCGGGGCGAGCAGTACTTC
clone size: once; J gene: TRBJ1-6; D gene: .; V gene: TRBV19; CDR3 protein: CASSMVRANSPLHF; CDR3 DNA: TGTGCCAGTAGTATGGTCAGGGCGAATTCACCCCTCCACTTT
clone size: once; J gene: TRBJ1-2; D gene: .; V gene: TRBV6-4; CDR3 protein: CASSDSGGLYGYTF; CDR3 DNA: TGTGCCAGCAGTGACTCCGGGGGGCTCTATGGCTACACCTTC
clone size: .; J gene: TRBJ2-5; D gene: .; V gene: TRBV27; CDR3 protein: CASSHGLRQETQYF; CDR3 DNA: TGTGCCAGCAGCCACGGACTGAGACAAGAGACCCAGTACTTC
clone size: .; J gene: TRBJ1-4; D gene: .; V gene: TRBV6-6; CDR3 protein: CASSGEGVGEKLFF; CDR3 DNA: TGTGCCAGCAGCGGGGAGGGTGTGGGTGAAAAACTGTTTTTT
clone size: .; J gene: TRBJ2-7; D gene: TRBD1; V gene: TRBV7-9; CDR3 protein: CASSLDRGSSYEQYF; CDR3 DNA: TGTGCCAGCAGCTTAGACAGGGGGAGCTCCTACGAGCAGTACTTC
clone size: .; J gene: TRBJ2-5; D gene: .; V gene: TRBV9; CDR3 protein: CASSPVGVEAQYF; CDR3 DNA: TGTGCCAGCAGCCCCGTAGGGGTAGAGGCCCAGTACTTC
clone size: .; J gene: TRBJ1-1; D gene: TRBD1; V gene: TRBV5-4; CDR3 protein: CASSLRDRGEGAEAFF; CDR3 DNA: TGTGCCAGCAGCTTGAGGGACAGGGGGGAAGGAGCTGAAGCTTTCTTT
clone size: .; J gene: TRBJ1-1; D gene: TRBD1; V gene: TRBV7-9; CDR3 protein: CASSLSRAGGLNTEAFF; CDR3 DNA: TGTGCCAGCAGCTTAAGTCGGGCAGGGGGATTGAACACTGAAGCTTTCTTT
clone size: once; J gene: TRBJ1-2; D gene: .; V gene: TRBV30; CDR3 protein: CAWSVSPSPYGYTF; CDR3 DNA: TGTGCCTGGAGTGTAAGCCCGAGTCCCTATGGCTACACCTTC
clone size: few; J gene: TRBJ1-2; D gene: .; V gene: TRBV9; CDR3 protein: CASSVGTSGSNYGYTF; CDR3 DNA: TGTGCCAGCAGCGTAGGAACTTCCGGGTCCAACTATGGCTACACCTTC
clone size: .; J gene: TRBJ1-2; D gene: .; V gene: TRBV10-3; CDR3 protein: CAINDGESNYGYTF; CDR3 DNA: TGTGCCATAAATGACGGAGAGTCTAACTATGGCTACACCTTC
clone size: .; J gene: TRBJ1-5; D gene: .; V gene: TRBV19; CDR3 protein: CASAGTSNQPQHF; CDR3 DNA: TGTGCCAGTGCGGGGACTAGCAATCAGCCCCAGCATTTT
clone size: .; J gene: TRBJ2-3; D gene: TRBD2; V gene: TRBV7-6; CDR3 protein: CASSRIGLAGGPPDTQYF; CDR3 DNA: TGTGCCAGCAGTAGAATCGGACTAGCGGGGGGGCCCCCAGATACGCAGTATTTT
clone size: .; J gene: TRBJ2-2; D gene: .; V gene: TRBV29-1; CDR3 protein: CSASEGTGELFF; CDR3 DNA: TGCAGCGCCTCAGAGGGCACCGGGGAGCTGTTTTTT
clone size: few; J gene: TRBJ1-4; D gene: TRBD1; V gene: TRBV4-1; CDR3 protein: CASSNRDRGANEKLFF; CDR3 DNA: TGCGCCAGCAGCAACCGGGACAGGGGGGCTAATGAAAAACTGTTTTTT
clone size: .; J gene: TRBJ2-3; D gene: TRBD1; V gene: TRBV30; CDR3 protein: CAWSRGQGEGTQYF; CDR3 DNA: TGTGCCTGGAGTAGGGGACAGGGTGAAGGTACGCAGTATTTT
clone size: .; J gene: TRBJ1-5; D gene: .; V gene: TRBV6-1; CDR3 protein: CASREGQINQPQHF; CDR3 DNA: TGTGCCAGCAGGGAGGGCCAGATAAATCAGCCCCAGCATTTT
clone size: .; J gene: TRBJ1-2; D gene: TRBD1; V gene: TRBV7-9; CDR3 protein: CASSLQGDGYTF; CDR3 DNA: TGTGCCAGCAGCTTACAGGGGGATGGCTACACCTTC
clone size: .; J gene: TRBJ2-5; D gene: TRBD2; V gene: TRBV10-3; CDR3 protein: CAISSGTSGGAGETQYF; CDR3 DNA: TGTGCCATCTCCTCCGGGACTAGCGGGGGGGCTGGAGAGACCCAGTACTTC
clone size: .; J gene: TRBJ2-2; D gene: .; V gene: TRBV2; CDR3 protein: CAPGRTTGELFF; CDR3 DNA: TGTGCCCCAGGGCGGACGACCGGGGAGCTGTTTTTT
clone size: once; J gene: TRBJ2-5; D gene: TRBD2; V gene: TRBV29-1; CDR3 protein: CSPTIWGGPNQETQYF; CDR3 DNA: TGCAGCCCTACCATTTGGGGGGGACCCAATCAAGAGACCCAGTACTTC
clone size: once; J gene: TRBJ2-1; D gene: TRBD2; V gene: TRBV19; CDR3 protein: CAAGTSGGANEQFF; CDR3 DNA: TGTGCCGCCGGGACTAGCGGGGGGGCGAATGAGCAGTTCTTC
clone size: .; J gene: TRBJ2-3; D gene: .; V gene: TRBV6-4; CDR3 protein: CASSLVPSLRPDTQYF; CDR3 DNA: TGTGCCAGCAGTCTAGTCCCTTCTCTACGGCCGGATACGCAGTATTTT
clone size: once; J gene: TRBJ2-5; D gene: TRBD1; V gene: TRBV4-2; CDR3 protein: CASSQDLGRGPGTQYF; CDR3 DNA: TGTGCCAGCAGCCAAGATCTCGGCAGGGGGCCGGGGACCCAGTACTTC